Here is one T cell receptor (beta chain) with its context. Its target is not known. Use of 60 Vbeta and 13 Jbeta primers characterized the PCR. TCRdb's table, derived via immunoSEQ multiplex PCR, lists solely in-frame clones and lacks some. The repertoire consists of about 89,000 clones, with approximately 9% occurring once and the leading ten covering 5.1%. This entry belongs to a study of cytomegalovirus exposure and HLA in healthy donors. The CDR3 covers 15 residues. The germline gives CDR1 LGHNA, CDR2 YNFKEQ. J gave up 7 bases and V 3 bases, and 9 bases lay outside the gene matches. Study-wide results and limits: Indistinguishability led to the exclusion of some V segments, TRBV6-2 and TRBV6-3 included. DRB1 showed the most TCR associations and HLA-C the fewest in a later analysis, as rates varied by HLA locus. In a later analysis, several top co-occurrence clusters appeared linked to parvovirus B19, influenza, CMV and Epstein-Barr virus. In a later analysis, V- and J-gene trimming of beta chains associated with a DCLRE1C missense variant, replicated independently.

This sequence originates from a man aged 45 to 65 in good health and CMV-seropositive. Sequencing was done on a sample of PBMCs. The chain carries TRBV4-2 and TRBJ2-7, with 10 positions matching TRBD2. The DNA for the CDR3 is TGTGCCAGCAGCCATTCACTAGCGGGATCTGGAGAGCAGTACTTC. Protein sequence: CASSHSLAGSGEQYF.